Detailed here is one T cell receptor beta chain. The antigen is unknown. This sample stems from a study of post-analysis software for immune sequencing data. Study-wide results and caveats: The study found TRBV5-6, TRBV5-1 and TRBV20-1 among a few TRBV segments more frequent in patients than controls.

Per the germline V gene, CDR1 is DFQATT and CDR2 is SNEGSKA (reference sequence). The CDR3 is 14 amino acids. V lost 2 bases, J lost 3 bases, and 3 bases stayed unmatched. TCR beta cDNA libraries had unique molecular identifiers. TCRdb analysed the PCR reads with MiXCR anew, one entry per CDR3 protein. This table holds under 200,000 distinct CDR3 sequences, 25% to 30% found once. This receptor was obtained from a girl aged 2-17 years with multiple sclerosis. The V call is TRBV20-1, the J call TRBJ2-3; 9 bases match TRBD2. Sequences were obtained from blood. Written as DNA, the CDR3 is TGCAGTGCTAGAAATAGCGGGGGTACAGATACGCAGTATTTT. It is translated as CSARNSGGTDTQYF.